The table lists the clone carrying this T cell receptor beta chain with a few counts. Its antigen is unidentified. The CDR3 totals 12 residues. Germline CDR1 SGHRS, CDR2 YFSETQ. With 4 bases removed from V and 6 bases from J, the gap between germline ends came to 10 bases. The data stem from a study of cytomegalovirus exposure and HLA in healthy donors. 60 Vbeta and 13 Jbeta primers were used in PCR. Profiled with immunoSEQ multiplex PCR; TCRdb holds only in-frame clones, not every one. This repertoire shows approximately 71,000 clones, about two thirds found once; its top ten account for 9% to 13%. Overall study results and limits: In vitro assays verified that a few CMV-associated chains recognized CMV antigens specifically. Sequence variants that were highly shared formed a cluster that was likely a sequencing artifact.

This TCR came from a woman aged 40 to 50 in good health and CMV-seropositive. This chain joins TRBV5-1 and TRBJ1-2; D call uncertain. Sequencing input: PBMCs. The CDR3 region is CASSLTSDGYTF. The DNA for the CDR3 is TGCGCCAGCAGCCTCACCTCGGATGGCTACACCTTC.